A selection of T cell receptor beta chains follows, all from one sample in a study of CD8 T cells in Susac syndrome. MiXCR, run by TCRdb on the immunoSEQ multiplex PCR reads, gives a single entry per CDR3 protein. The sample carries more than 200,000 distinct CDR3 sequences, roughly 93% recorded once. Material for sequencing was CD4+ T cells from PBMCs. The source of these receptors is a human donor with Susac syndrome. Each CDR3 is given with its conserved first and last residue. Part of the rows lack a size; the others show once, few, many or a class for expanded clones.

V gene: TRBV5-1
clone size: -
CDR3 protein: CASSTRDRVLYF

V gene: TRBV30
clone size: -
CDR3 protein: CAWSDVDQPQHF

V gene: TRBV20-1
clone size: -
CDR3 protein: CSARGGSGNTQYF

V gene: TRBV10-3
clone size: -
CDR3 protein: CAISESRTGGDEQYF

V gene: TRBV10-3
clone size: -
CDR3 protein: CAISGTDTQYF

V gene: TRBV9
clone size: -
CDR3 protein: CASSVGQGAGQPQHF

V gene: TRBV25-1
clone size: -
CDR3 protein: CASSEGGGSGGPGELFF

V gene: TRBV20-1
clone size: -
CDR3 protein: CSASYRSYGYTF

V gene: TRBV4-1
clone size: -
CDR3 protein: CASSPPVGDNSPLHF

V gene: TRBV6-1
clone size: -
CDR3 protein: CAAGGVRMDVDNSPLHF

V gene: TRBV7-6
clone size: once
CDR3 protein: CASSAEQILNEQFF

V gene: TRBV7-9
clone size: -
CDR3 protein: CASSLGRGRVGNEQFF

V gene: TRBV5-4
clone size: -
CDR3 protein: CASSPLYQETQYF

V gene: TRBV29-1
clone size: -
CDR3 protein: CSVLLVIGGRFGYTF

V gene: TRBV19
clone size: -
CDR3 protein: CASSPLSDSNQPQHF

V gene: TRBV7-9
clone size: -
CDR3 protein: CASSQTGGDYGYTF

V gene: TRBV7-3
clone size: -
CDR3 protein: CASSPGTSGAKNEQFF

V gene: TRBV12-5
clone size: -
CDR3 protein: CASGASQGDGYF

V gene: TRBV6-6
clone size: -
CDR3 protein: CASSSRGGDGYTF

V gene: TRBV20-1
clone size: -
CDR3 protein: CSARGRGYYNEQFF

V gene: TRBV20-1
clone size: once
CDR3 protein: CSARGPPGRETQYF

V gene: TRBV6-4
clone size: -
CDR3 protein: CASSEQSSYNSPLHF

V gene: TRBV7-2
clone size: -
CDR3 protein: CASSLGRQNTEAFF

V gene: TRBV20-1
clone size: -
CDR3 protein: CSARSVGSSSYNEQFF

V gene: TRBV2
clone size: -
CDR3 protein: CASSTGTAGANVLTF

V gene: TRBV20-1
clone size: -
CDR3 protein: CSAAGTSGGYEQYF

V gene: TRBV20-1
clone size: -
CDR3 protein: CSAREGGASGYTF

V gene: TRBV7-8
clone size: -
CDR3 protein: CASSLAFQGNDSPLHF

V gene: TRBV6-2/TRBV6-3
clone size: -
CDR3 protein: CASSYSRGGRQPQHF